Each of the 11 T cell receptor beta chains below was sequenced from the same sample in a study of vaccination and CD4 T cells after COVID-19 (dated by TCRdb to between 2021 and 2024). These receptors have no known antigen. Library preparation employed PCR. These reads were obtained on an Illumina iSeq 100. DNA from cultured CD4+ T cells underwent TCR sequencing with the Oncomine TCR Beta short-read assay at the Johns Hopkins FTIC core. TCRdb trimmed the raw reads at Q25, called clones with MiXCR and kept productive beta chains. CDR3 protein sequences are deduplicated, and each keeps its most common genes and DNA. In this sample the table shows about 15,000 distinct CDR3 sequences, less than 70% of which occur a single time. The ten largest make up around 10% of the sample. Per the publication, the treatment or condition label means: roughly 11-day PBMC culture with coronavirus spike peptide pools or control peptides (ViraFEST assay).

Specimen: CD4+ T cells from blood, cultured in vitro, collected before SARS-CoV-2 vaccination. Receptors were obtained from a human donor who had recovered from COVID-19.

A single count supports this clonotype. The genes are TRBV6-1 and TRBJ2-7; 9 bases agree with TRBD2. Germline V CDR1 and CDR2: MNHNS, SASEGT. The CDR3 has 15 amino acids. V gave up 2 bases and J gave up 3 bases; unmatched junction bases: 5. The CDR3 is CASSELGGRGYEQYF. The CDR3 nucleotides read TGTGCCAGCAGTGAACTCGGCGGGAGGGGCTACGAGCAGTACTTC.

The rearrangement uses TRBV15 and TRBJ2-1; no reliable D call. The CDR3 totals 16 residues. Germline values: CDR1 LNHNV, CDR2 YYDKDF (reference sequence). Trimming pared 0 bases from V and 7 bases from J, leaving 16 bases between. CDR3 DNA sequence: TGTGCCACCAGCAGAGATATCGCTCCCCGGGCAAATGAGCAGTTCTTC. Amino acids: CATSRDIAPRANEQFF.

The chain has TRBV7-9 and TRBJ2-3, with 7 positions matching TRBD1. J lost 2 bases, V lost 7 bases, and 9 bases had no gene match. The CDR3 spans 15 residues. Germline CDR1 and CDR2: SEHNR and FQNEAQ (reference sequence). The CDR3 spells CASKPPGQFTDTQYF. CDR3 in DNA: TGTGCCAGCAAGCCGCCGGGACAGTTCACAGATACGCAGTATTTT.

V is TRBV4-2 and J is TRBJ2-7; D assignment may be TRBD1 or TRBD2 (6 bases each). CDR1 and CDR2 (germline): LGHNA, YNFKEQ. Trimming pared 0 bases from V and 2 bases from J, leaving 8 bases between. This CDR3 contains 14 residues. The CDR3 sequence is CASSQEGGTYEQYF. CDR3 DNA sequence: TGTGCCAGCAGCCAAGAGGGGGGCACCTACGAGCAGTACTTC.

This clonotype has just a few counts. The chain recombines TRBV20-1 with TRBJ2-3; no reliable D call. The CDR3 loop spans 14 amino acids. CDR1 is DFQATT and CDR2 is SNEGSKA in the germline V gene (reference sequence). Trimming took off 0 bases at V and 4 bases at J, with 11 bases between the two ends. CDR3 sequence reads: CSARDPQRADTQYF. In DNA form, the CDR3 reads TGCAGTGCTAGAGATCCCCAACGGGCAGATACGCAGTATTTT.

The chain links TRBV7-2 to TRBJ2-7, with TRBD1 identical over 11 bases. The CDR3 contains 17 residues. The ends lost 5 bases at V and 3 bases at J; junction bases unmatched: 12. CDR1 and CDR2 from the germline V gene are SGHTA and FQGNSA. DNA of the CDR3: TGTGCCAGCAGCCTTCGGCCAGGACAGGGGGCGAACTACGAGCAGTACTTC. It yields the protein CASSLRPGQGANYEQYF.

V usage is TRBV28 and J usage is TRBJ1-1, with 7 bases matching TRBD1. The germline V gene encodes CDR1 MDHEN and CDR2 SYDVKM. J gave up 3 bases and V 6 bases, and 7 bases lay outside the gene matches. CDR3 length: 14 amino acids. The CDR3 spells CASRRAGTDTEAFF. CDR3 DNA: TGTGCCAGCAGAAGGGCCGGGACAGACACTGAAGCTTTCTTT.

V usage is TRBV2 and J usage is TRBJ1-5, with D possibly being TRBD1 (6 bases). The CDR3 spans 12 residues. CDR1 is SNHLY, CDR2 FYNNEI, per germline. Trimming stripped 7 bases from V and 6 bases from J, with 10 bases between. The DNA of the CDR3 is TGTGCCAGCACCGGGGGCGGTCAGCCCCAGCATTTT. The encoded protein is CASTGGGQPQHF. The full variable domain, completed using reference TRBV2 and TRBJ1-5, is EPEVTQTPSHQVTQMGQEVILRCVPISNHLYFYWYRQILGQKVEFLVSFYNNEISEKSEIFDDQFSVERPDGSNFTLKIRSTKLEDSAMYFCASTGGGQPQHFGDGTRLSIL.

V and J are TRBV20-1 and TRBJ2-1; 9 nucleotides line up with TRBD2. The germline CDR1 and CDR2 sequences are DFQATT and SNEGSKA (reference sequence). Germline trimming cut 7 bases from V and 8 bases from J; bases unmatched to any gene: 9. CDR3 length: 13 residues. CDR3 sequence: CSGVAGVFDEQFF. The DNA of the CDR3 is TGCAGTGGCGTAGCGGGAGTATTTGATGAGCAGTTCTTC.

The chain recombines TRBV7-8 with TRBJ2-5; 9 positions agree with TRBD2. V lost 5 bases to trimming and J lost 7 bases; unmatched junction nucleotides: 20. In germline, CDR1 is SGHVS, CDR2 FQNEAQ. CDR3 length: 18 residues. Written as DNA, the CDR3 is TGTGCCAGCAGCCCTGGGGCTAGCGGGATTGAAAGGCGCGGGACCCAGTACTTC. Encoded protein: CASSPGASGIERRGTQYF.

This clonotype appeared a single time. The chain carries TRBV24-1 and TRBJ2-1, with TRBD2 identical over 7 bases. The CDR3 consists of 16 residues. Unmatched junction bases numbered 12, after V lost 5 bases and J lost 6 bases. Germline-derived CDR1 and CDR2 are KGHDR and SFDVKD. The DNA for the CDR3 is TGTGCCACCAGTGGGTTCGCGGGAGAGGGGATCAATGAGCAGTTCTTC. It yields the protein CATSGFAGEGINEQFF.